The rows below give T cell receptor beta chains drawn from one sample of a study of blood T cell repertoires in COVID-19. Assay: immunoSEQ multiplex PCR; the TCRdb copy retains only in-frame clones and omits some. The table shows 55,000 to 75,000 clones, with 65% to 85% occurring only once. Source material: peripheral blood. The receptors stem from a man aged 80 or over with COVID-19, enrolled during active disease. Both conserved end residues are part of each CDR3. Each record gives: J gene, V gene, CDR3 length, clone size, D gene, CDR3 protein, CDR3 DNA. D genes are given only for firm matches. For some rows the clone size is stated as once, few or many, or as a class when expanded; others skip it.

J: TRBJ1-1; V: TRBV30; length: 14; size: few; D: TRBD1; CDR3: CAWSRDRRSTEAFF; DNA: TGTGCCTGGAGTAGGGACAGACGGAGCACTGAAGCTTTCTTT
J: TRBJ1-2; V: TRBV4-3; length: 15; size: NA; D: TRBD1; CDR3: CASSQDLVQGLGYTF; DNA: TGCGCCAGCAGCCAAGATTTAGTACAGGGGCTGGGCTACACCTTC
J: TRBJ2-1; V: TRBV11-3; length: 17; size: NA; D: TRBD2; CDR3: CASSRTLAGAGYNEQFF; DNA: TGTGCCAGCAGCCGGACTTTAGCGGGAGCCGGCTACAATGAGCAGTTCTTC
J: TRBJ1-5; V: TRBV3-1/TRBV3-2; length: 13; size: NA; D: NA; CDR3: CASSHASNGPQHF; DNA: TGTGCCAGCAGCCACGCCTCGAACGGGCCCCAGCATTTT
J: TRBJ1-3; V: TRBV5-5; length: 16; size: NA; D: TRBD1; CDR3: CASGGGQGPSGNTIYF; DNA: TGTGCCAGCGGAGGGGGACAGGGGCCTTCTGGAAACACCATATATTTT
J: TRBJ1-1; V: TRBV7-8; length: 14; size: once; D: NA; CDR3: CASSSLIGDTEAFF; DNA: TGTGCCAGCAGCTCGTTGATAGGGGACACTGAAGCTTTCTTT
J: TRBJ2-3; V: TRBV10-1; length: 16; size: NA; D: TRBD2; CDR3: CASSDLTSGRADTQYF; DNA: TGCGCCAGCAGTGACCTTACTAGCGGGAGGGCGGATACGCAGTATTTT
J: TRBJ2-3; V: TRBV10-1; length: 14; size: NA; D: NA; CDR3: CASSEDSSTDTQYF; DNA: TGCGCCAGCAGTGAAGACTCTAGCACAGATACGCAGTATTTT
J: TRBJ2-1; V: TRBV19; length: 13; size: NA; D: TRBD1; CDR3: CASSRQGAGEQFF; DNA: TGTGCCAGTAGTAGACAGGGGGCGGGTGAGCAGTTCTTC
J: TRBJ1-4; V: TRBV5-4; length: 15; size: NA; D: TRBD1; CDR3: CASSLGQGNNEKLFF; DNA: TGTGCCAGCAGCCTTGGACAGGGGAATAATGAAAAACTGTTTTTT
J: TRBJ2-3; V: TRBV5-1; length: 16; size: NA; D: TRBD1; CDR3: CASSLGEQGATDTQYF; DNA: TGCGCCAGCAGCCTGGGGGAACAGGGGGCAACAGATACGCAGTATTTT
J: TRBJ2-7; V: TRBV7-3; length: 15; size: NA; D: NA; CDR3: CASSLRPGQPYEQYF; DNA: TGTGCCAGCAGCTTAAGGCCAGGACAGCCCTACGAGCAGTACTTC
J: TRBJ1-4; V: TRBV24-1; length: 15; size: NA; D: TRBD1; CDR3: CATSDAGTGGEKLFF; DNA: TGTGCCACCAGTGATGCCGGGACAGGCGGTGAAAAACTGTTTTTT
J: TRBJ1-1; V: TRBV10-3; length: 13; size: once; D: NA; CDR3: CATTSEGNTEAFF; DNA: TGTGCCACCACCAGCGAGGGGAACACTGAAGCTTTCTTT
J: TRBJ1-1; V: TRBV12-3/TRBV12-4; length: 13; size: NA; D: TRBD1; CDR3: CASTGQGTGEAFF; DNA: TGTGCCAGCACCGGACAGGGGACGGGTGAAGCTTTCTTT
J: TRBJ2-1; V: TRBV14; length: 14; size: NA; D: NA; CDR3: CASSQDWGHNEQFF; DNA: TGTGCCAGCAGCCAAGATTGGGGCCACAATGAGCAGTTCTTC
J: TRBJ1-6; V: TRBV7-9; length: 15; size: NA; D: TRBD1; CDR3: CASSARDRENSPLHF; DNA: TGTGCCAGCAGCGCCCGGGACAGGGAGAATTCACCCCTCCACTTT
J: TRBJ1-1; V: TRBV28; length: 13; size: NA; D: NA; CDR3: CASRRQANTEAFF; DNA: TGTGCCAGCAGACGACAAGCGAACACTGAAGCTTTCTTT
J: TRBJ1-2; V: TRBV5-1; length: 12; size: NA; D: NA; CDR3: CASSLEGLQTFF; DNA: TGCGCCAGCAGCTTGGAGGGACTACAAACCTTCTTC
J: TRBJ1-5; V: TRBV25-1; length: 15; size: NA; D: NA; CDR3: CASSDQGFGNQPQHF; DNA: TGTGCCAGCAGTGATCAGGGGTTCGGCAATCAGCCCCAGCATTTT
J: TRBJ2-1; V: TRBV15; length: 15; size: NA; D: TRBD2; CDR3: CATSSGLAGVYEQFF; DNA: TGTGCCACCAGCAGTGGGCTAGCGGGAGTCTATGAGCAGTTCTTC
J: TRBJ2-1; V: TRBV27; length: 14; size: NA; D: TRBD2; CDR3: CASNREGPYNEQFF; DNA: TGTGCCAGCAATCGGGAGGGCCCTTACAATGAGCAGTTCTTC
J: TRBJ1-6; V: TRBV5-6; length: 15; size: NA; D: NA; CDR3: CASTLQGAMNSPLHF; DNA: TGTGCCAGCACCCTACAGGGTGCAATGAATTCACCCCTCCACTTT
J: TRBJ1-1; V: TRBV3-1/TRBV3-2; length: 17; size: NA; D: NA; CDR3: CASSQKRGSQGNTEAFF; DNA: TGTGCCAGCAGCCAAAAAAGGGGGTCCCAGGGGAACACTGAAGCTTTCTTT
J: TRBJ2-5; V: TRBV9; length: 17; size: once; D: TRBD2; CDR3: CASSGWGLAGAEETQYF; DNA: TGTGCCAGCAGCGGGTGGGGACTAGCGGGAGCGGAAGAGACCCAGTACTTC
J: TRBJ1-2; V: TRBV21-1; length: 15; size: NA; D: NA; CDR3: CASSKDQERYYGYTF; DNA: TGTGCCAGCAGCAAAGATCAAGAGAGATACTATGGCTACACCTTC
J: TRBJ2-3; V: TRBV19; length: 12; size: NA; D: NA; CDR3: CASSVQRGTQYF; DNA: TGTGCCAGTAGTGTGCAAAGAGGTACGCAGTATTTT
J: TRBJ2-1; V: TRBV7-2; length: 13; size: few; D: NA; CDR3: CASSKRGGYEQFF; DNA: TGTGCCAGCAGCAAAAGGGGGGGCTATGAGCAGTTCTTC
J: TRBJ2-5; V: TRBV6-5; length: 13; size: NA; D: NA; CDR3: CASSLQGPETQYF; DNA: TGTGCCAGCAGTTTGCAGGGGCCGGAGACCCAGTACTTC
J: TRBJ2-7; V: TRBV19; length: 15; size: NA; D: NA; CDR3: CASRTIRDNSYEQYF; DNA: TGTGCCAGTAGGACGATCCGGGACAACTCCTACGAGCAGTACTTC
J: TRBJ1-2; V: TRBV4-1; length: 13; size: NA; D: NA; CDR3: CASSQGGSGGYTF; DNA: TGCGCCAGCAGCCAAGGAGGGTCGGGGGGCTACACCTTC
J: TRBJ1-4; V: TRBV18; length: 13; size: NA; D: NA; CDR3: CASSPGADEKLFF; DNA: TGTGCCAGCTCACCAGGGGCGGATGAAAAACTGTTTTTT
J: TRBJ1-4; V: TRBV7-9; length: 13; size: NA; D: NA; CDR3: CASSSGFNEKLFF; DNA: TGTGCCAGCAGCTCCGGTTTTAATGAAAAACTGTTTTTT
J: TRBJ1-2; V: TRBV28; length: 13; size: NA; D: NA; CDR3: CASSLIGGLGYTF; DNA: TGTGCCAGCAGTTTAATCGGGGGGCTGGGCTACACCTTC
J: TRBJ1-1; V: TRBV11-2; length: 14; size: NA; D: TRBD1; CDR3: CASRHGTGRTEAFF; DNA: TGTGCCAGCAGACATGGGACAGGGAGGACTGAAGCTTTCTTT
J: TRBJ1-2; V: TRBV9; length: 16; size: NA; D: TRBD1; CDR3: CASSDWGGGQGYGYTF; DNA: TGTGCCAGCAGCGATTGGGGCGGGGGACAGGGTTATGGCTACACCTTC
J: TRBJ1-2; V: TRBV7-3; length: 13; size: NA; D: TRBD1; CDR3: CASSSGQGGGYTF; DNA: TGTGCCAGCAGCTCGGGACAGGGAGGGGGCTACACCTTC
J: TRBJ1-1; V: TRBV7-2; length: 16; size: NA; D: NA; CDR3: CASSLWSWDKNTEAFF; DNA: TGTGCCAGCAGCTTATGGTCCTGGGACAAGAACACTGAAGCTTTCTTT
J: TRBJ2-3; V: TRBV7-9; length: 15; size: few; D: TRBD2; CDR3: CASSSTSTYTDTQYF; DNA: TGTGCCAGCAGCTCGACTAGCACCTACACAGATACGCAGTATTTT
J: TRBJ2-3; V: TRBV9; length: 16; size: few; D: NA; CDR3: CASSPARSSSTDTQYF; DNA: TGTGCCAGCAGCCCAGCGCGGAGCTCTAGCACAGATACGCAGTATTTT
J: TRBJ2-7; V: TRBV28; length: 12; size: NA; D: NA; CDR3: CASRGPAYEQYF; DNA: TGTGCCAGCAGGGGGCCTGCCTACGAGCAGTACTTC
J: TRBJ2-2; V: TRBV18; length: 17; size: NA; D: NA; CDR3: CASSQLLQGGDTGELFF; DNA: TGTGCCAGCTCGCAGCTCCTACAGGGTGGAGACACCGGGGAGCTGTTTTTT
J: TRBJ2-3; V: TRBV15; length: 16; size: NA; D: TRBD2; CDR3: CATSRDTSGGVDTQYF; DNA: TGTGCCACCAGCAGAGATACTAGCGGGGGAGTAGATACGCAGTATTTT
J: TRBJ1-1; V: TRBV3-1/TRBV3-2; length: 15; size: NA; D: NA; CDR3: CASSPLGLVNTEAFF; DNA: TGTGCCAGCAGCCCCCTCGGGTTAGTGAACACTGAAGCTTTCTTT
J: TRBJ1-3; V: TRBV24-1; length: 13; size: NA; D: NA; CDR3: CATSDNAPGTIYF; DNA: TGTGCCACCAGTGATAATGCCCCAGGCACCATATATTTT
J: TRBJ2-1; V: TRBV24-1; length: 16; size: few; D: TRBD2; CDR3: CATSERGLAVNNEQFF; DNA: TGTGCCACCAGTGAGCGGGGACTAGCGGTTAACAATGAGCAGTTCTTC
J: TRBJ1-6; V: TRBV5-4; length: 14; size: once; D: NA; CDR3: CASSLNFGNSPLHF; DNA: TGTGCCAGCAGCTTGAACTTCGGGAATTCACCCCTCCACTTT
J: TRBJ1-1; V: TRBV5-1; length: 14; size: NA; D: TRBD1; CDR3: CASSWRDRGSEAFF; DNA: TGCGCCAGCAGCTGGCGGGACAGGGGTTCTGAAGCTTTCTTT
J: TRBJ1-1; V: TRBV10-3; length: 16; size: NA; D: NA; CDR3: CAISESSALGDTEAFF; DNA: TGTGCCATCAGTGAGTCATCCGCCCTCGGGGACACTGAAGCTTTCTTT
J: TRBJ2-5; V: TRBV5-1; length: 14; size: NA; D: NA; CDR3: CASSLGLLQETQYF; DNA: TGCGCCAGCAGCCTTGGACTTCTTCAAGAGACCCAGTACTTC
J: TRBJ2-1; V: TRBV6-1; length: 16; size: NA; D: TRBD1; CDR3: CASSERLWTGVNEQFF; DNA: TGTGCCAGCAGTGAAAGGCTCTGGACAGGTGTAAATGAGCAGTTCTTC
J: TRBJ1-4; V: TRBV29-1; length: 14; size: NA; D: TRBD1; CDR3: CSGGTGGPNEKLFF; DNA: TGCAGCGGGGGGACAGGGGGACCTAATGAAAAACTGTTTTTT
J: TRBJ1-2; V: TRBV12-3/TRBV12-4; length: 12; size: once; D: NA; CDR3: CASTPGPYGYTF; DNA: TGTGCCAGCACCCCAGGGCCTTATGGCTACACCTTC
J: TRBJ1-5; V: TRBV27; length: 15; size: NA; D: NA; CDR3: CASSPTGYSNQPQHF; DNA: TGTGCCAGCAGTCCGACGGGATATAGCAATCAGCCCCAGCATTTT